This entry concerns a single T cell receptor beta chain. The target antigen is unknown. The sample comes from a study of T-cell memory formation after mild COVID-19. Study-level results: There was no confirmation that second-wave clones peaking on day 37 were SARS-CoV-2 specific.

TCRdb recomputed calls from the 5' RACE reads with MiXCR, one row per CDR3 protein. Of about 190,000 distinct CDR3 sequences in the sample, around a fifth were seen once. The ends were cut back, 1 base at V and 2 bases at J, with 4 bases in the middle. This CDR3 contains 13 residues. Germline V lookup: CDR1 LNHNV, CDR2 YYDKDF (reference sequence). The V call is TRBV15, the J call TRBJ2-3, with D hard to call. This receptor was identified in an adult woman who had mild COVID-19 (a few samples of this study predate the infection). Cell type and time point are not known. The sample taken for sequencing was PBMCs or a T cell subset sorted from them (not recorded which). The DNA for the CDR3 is TGTGCCACCAGCAGAGCGTCCACAGATACGCAGTATTTT. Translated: CATSRASTDTQYF.